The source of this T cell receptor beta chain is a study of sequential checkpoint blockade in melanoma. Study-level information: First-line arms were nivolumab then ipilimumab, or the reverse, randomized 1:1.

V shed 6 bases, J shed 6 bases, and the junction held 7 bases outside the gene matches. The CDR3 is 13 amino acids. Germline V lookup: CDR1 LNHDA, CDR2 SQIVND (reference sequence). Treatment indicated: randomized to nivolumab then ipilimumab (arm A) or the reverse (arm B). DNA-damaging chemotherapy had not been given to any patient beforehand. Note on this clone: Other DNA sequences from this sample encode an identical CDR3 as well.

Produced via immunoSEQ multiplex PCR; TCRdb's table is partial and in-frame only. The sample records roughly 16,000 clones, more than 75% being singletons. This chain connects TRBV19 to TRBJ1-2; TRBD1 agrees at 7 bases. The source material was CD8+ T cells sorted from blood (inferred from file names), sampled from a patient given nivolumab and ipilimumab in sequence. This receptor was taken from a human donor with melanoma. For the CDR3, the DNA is TGTGCCAGTAGCCTGGGCAGGGGGGATGGCTACACCTTC. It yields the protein CASSLGRGDGYTF.